Listed below are T cell receptor beta chains from one sample, sequenced in a study of immune evolution from preneoplasia to lung adenocarcinoma. Repertoires were generated with immunoSEQ multiplex PCR, while TCRdb's copy carries only in-frame clones and drops some. Found here are about 14,000 clones, roughly 86% of them singletons; the top ten hold approximately 3%. The sequenced sample consisted of FFPE minimally invasive lung adenocarcinoma tissue. The receptors were sampled from a person between 60 and 79 years old with lung adenocarcinoma. Each CDR3 is given with its conserved first and last residue. A D gene is named only where the DNA matches it firmly. Clone size, where shown, is once, few, many, or a class for clones that have expanded.

J gene | clone size | V gene | D gene | CDR3 protein | CDR3 DNA
TRBJ1-1 | NA | TRBV30 | NA | CAWSVPWGLGNTEAFF | TGTGCCTGGAGTGTACCATGGGGTTTGGGGAACACTGAAGCTTTCTTT
TRBJ1-4 | NA | TRBV7-8 | NA | CASSLPRAGKNEKLFF | TGTGCCAGCAGCTTACCAAGGGCAGGGAAAAATGAAAAACTGTTTTTT
TRBJ1-1 | NA | TRBV4-1 | NA | CASTEGRTVVNTEAFF | TGCGCCAGCACCGAAGGGAGGACAGTTGTGAACACTGAAGCTTTCTTT
TRBJ2-1 | NA | TRBV29-1 | TRBD2 | CSVSVAGLNNEQFF | TGCAGCGTGTCAGTAGCGGGACTAAACAATGAGCAGTTCTTC
TRBJ2-7 | NA | TRBV7-2 | TRBD2 | CASSLRGLASNEQYF | TGTGCCAGCAGCTTAAGGGGACTAGCGAGTAACGAGCAGTACTTC
TRBJ2-7 | NA | TRBV21-1 | NA | CASSKGGGGGIDEQYF | TGTGCCAGCAGCAAAGGCGGGGGAGGGGGCATCGACGAGCAGTACTTC
TRBJ2-7 | few | TRBV29-1 | NA | CSVYTDTSSYEQYF | TGCAGCGTCTATACGGACACCAGCTCCTACGAGCAGTACTTC
TRBJ2-7 | NA | TRBV11-3 | NA | CASSLKDRFLAEQYF | TGTGCCAGCAGCTTAAAGGACCGTTTTCTCGCCGAGCAGTACTTC
TRBJ1-5 | NA | TRBV7-2 | NA | CASRPVGTKNQPQHF | TGTGCCAGCAGACCCGTCGGGACAAAAAATCAGCCCCAGCATTTT
TRBJ1-1 | NA | TRBV19 | NA | CASSIVGGSQGRTEAFF | TGTGCCAGTAGTATAGTCGGCGGATCTCAGGGGCGGACTGAAGCTTTCTTT
TRBJ2-5 | NA | TRBV7-9 | NA | CASSLAGGETQYF | TGTGCCAGCAGCTTAGCCGGGGGAGAGACCCAGTACTTC
TRBJ1-1 | NA | TRBV28 | NA | CASSLSRSAEAFF | TGTGCCAGCAGTTTATCGAGGAGCGCTGAAGCTTTCTTT
TRBJ1-5 | NA | TRBV6-6 | NA | CASTLHSNQPQHF | TGTGCCAGCACTCTACATAGCAATCAGCCCCAGCATTTT
TRBJ2-4 | NA | TRBV11-3 | TRBD2 | CASSMEGTSGEINIQYF | TGTGCCAGCAGCATGGAGGGGACTAGCGGGGAGATAAACATTCAGTACTTC
TRBJ1-5 | NA | TRBV19 | NA | CASIAPGGSLNQPQHF | TGTGCCAGTATTGCCCCCGGCGGTTCATTAAATCAGCCCCAGCATTTT
TRBJ1-5 | few | TRBV28 | NA | CASSPPFFRGGNQPQHF | TGTGCCAGCAGTCCCCCGTTTTTTCGGGGGGGCAATCAGCCCCAGCATTTT
TRBJ2-5 | NA | TRBV18 | NA | CASSPQLSETQYF | TGTGCCAGCTCACCACAGCTGAGTGAGACCCAGTACTTC
TRBJ2-1 | NA | TRBV28 | NA | CASSLVSEANEQFF | TGTGCCAGCAGTTTAGTCTCGGAGGCCAATGAGCAGTTCTTC
TRBJ2-7 | once | TRBV4-1 | NA | CASSLMGDSYEQYF | TGCGCCAGCAGCCTTATGGGTGACTCCTACGAGCAGTACTTC
TRBJ2-3 | NA | TRBV10-1 | NA | CASSESQGSTDTQYF | TGCGCCAGCAGTGAGTCTCAGGGTAGCACAGATACGCAGTATTTT
TRBJ2-3 | NA | TRBV29-1 | NA | CSVRPPGTDTQYF | TGCAGCGTGAGACCTCCCGGGACAGATACGCAGTATTTT
TRBJ2-1 | NA | TRBV30 | TRBD2 | CAWSLGTSDYNEQFF | TGTGCCTGGAGCCTGGGGACTAGCGACTACAATGAGCAGTTCTTC
TRBJ2-3 | NA | TRBV29-1 | NA | CSGNKGTDTQYF | TGCAGCGGAAACAAGGGGACAGATACGCAGTATTTT
TRBJ2-7 | few | TRBV4-2 | NA | CASSQAISSRYEQYF | TGTGCCAGCAGCCAGGCAATCTCCTCCCGCTACGAGCAGTACTTC
TRBJ2-7 | NA | TRBV7-7 | TRBD2 | CASSLGTSGGDEQYF | TGTGCTAGCAGCTTAGGCACTAGCGGGGGAGACGAGCAGTACTTC
TRBJ2-3 | few | TRBV7-2 | TRBD2 | CASSLRLAGGPDTQYF | TGTGCCAGCAGCCTCCGACTAGCGGGGGGGCCGGATACGCAGTATTTT
TRBJ2-1 | NA | TRBV7-9 | TRBD1 | CASSRTGTGGHNEQFF | TGTGCCAGCAGCAGGACCGGGACAGGGGGCCACAATGAGCAGTTCTTC
TRBJ2-5 | NA | TRBV27 | NA | CASSLFAETQYF | TGTGCCAGCAGTTTATTCGCAGAGACCCAGTACTTC
TRBJ2-5 | NA | TRBV19 | TRBD1 | CASSIDLTGGRETQYF | TGTGCCAGTAGTATAGATCTGACAGGGGGCCGGGAGACCCAGTACTTC
TRBJ1-1 | once | TRBV7-3 | TRBD1 | CASSGQVNTEAFF | TGTGCCAGCAGCGGACAGGTTAACACTGAAGCTTTCTTT
TRBJ1-1 | NA | TRBV25-1 | TRBD1 | CASSGVRGRGSEAFF | TGTGCCAGCAGTGGAGTAAGGGGGCGAGGATCTGAAGCTTTCTTT
TRBJ2-3 | NA | TRBV15 | NA | CATSRDITSAVSTDTQYF | TGTGCCACCAGCAGAGATATTACGTCGGCGGTAAGCACAGATACGCAGTATTTT
TRBJ2-7 | NA | TRBV15 | NA | CATSDRDLRHEQYF | TGTGCCACCAGCGACCGGGACCTCCGACACGAGCAGTACTTC